This T cell receptor beta chain emerged from a study of T-cell memory formation after mild COVID-19. The wider study: TCR clusters were mostly donor specific.

Study-wide results and caveats: Shrinking CD4+ clones resided mostly in CM and EM, and CD8+ ones in EMRA. Contracting clones from day 15 to 85 showed balanced CD4/CD8; later expanders favored CD4+.

TCRdb re-called the 5' RACE reads with MiXCR, one entry per CDR3 protein. The sample includes 50,000 or so distinct CDR3 sequences, roughly 9% of them seen just once. This clonotype was detected a few times. Its antigen is unknown. The clonotype was recovered from an adult woman who had mild COVID-19 (a few samples of this study predate the infection). Cell type and time point are not known. The sample consisted of PBMCs or a T cell subset sorted from them (not recorded which).

The CDR3 DNA is TGCGCCAGCAGCCAGAGAAGCGGGGGGGCCGGGGAGCTGTTTTTT. Translation: CASSQRSGGAGELFF. V usage is TRBV4-1 and J usage is TRBJ2-2; 10 bases align to TRBD2. V shed 3 bases, J shed 6 bases, and the junction held 4 bases outside the gene matches. CDR3 length: 15 amino acids. The germline gives CDR1 MGHRA, CDR2 YSYEKL.